This T cell receptor (beta chain) was sequenced during a study of blood T cell repertoires in COVID-19. The overall study: The samples span acute and convalescent COVID-19 from the United States, Italy and Spain. From T cells, B-cell-depleted T cells, or PBMCs came the material, which was cDNA or gDNA.

The authors' processing: Amplification of reference gene primers provided the estimated nucleated cell counts. Here immunoSEQ multiplex PCR was the method, and the copy in TCRdb shows in-frame clones only, minus some. Clone size and V and J calls were adopted from that table, with D and trimming inferred from the DNA. This sample yields tens of thousands of clones, of which more than 75% are seen a single time; around 13% belongs to the top ten. Trimming removed 5 bases from V and 2 bases from J, with 13 bases in between. This CDR3 region has 14 residues. Germline assignment: CDR1 LNHDA and CDR2 SQIVND (reference sequence).

The receptor's source is a human donor in a cohort sampled during active COVID-19. Sequencing was done on a sample of peripheral blood. V is TRBV19 and J is TRBJ2-7; D is perhaps TRBD1 (5 bases). This CDR3 reads CASSERRDTYEQYF. CDR3 bases: TGTGCCAGTAGTGAGCGCAGGGATACCTACGAGCAGTACTTC.